These T cell receptor beta chains were read from a single sample in a study of CD8+ T cells in alopecia areata. Only in-frame clones appear in the TCRdb table, and some are missing; sequencing was by immunoSEQ multiplex PCR. Of roughly 200,000 clones in the sample, approximately 62% were seen once. The source material was CD4+ T cells sorted from blood, sampled at week 0. These receptors all stem from a human donor with alopecia areata. CDR3s include the opening cysteine and the closing phenylalanine or tryptophan. D genes are given only for firm matches. Some rows have no size entry. The others give once, few or many, or a class for an expanded clone.

D gene	clone size	V gene	J gene	CDR3 DNA	CDR3 protein
.	few	TRBV6-5	TRBJ2-4	TGTGCCAGCAGTTTCCGACTAAAGGACATTCAGTACTTC	CASSFRLKDIQYF
.	.	TRBV30	TRBJ1-2	TGTGCCTGGGGTACGGACTATGGCTACACCTTC	CAWGTDYGYTF
TRBD2	few	TRBV30	TRBJ2-5	TGTGCCTGGAGTCAGACTAGCGGGGGAGAGACCCAGTACTTC	CAWSQTSGGETQYF
TRBD1	.	TRBV2	TRBJ1-6	TGTGCCAGCAGTGAAGGGGGGACAGTACGTTCACCCCTCCACTTT	CASSEGGTVRSPLHF
.	once	TRBV2	TRBJ2-2	TGTGCCAGCAGTGAAGCTAGAGCCGGGGAGCTGTTTTTT	CASSEARAGELFF
.	.	TRBV30	TRBJ1-2	TGTGCCTGGACATTGGTGGGAGCGGATTATGGCTACACCTTC	CAWTLVGADYGYTF
.	medium-sized	TRBV2	TRBJ2-1	TGTGCCAGCAGCGAAGCAACTAATGAGCAGTTCTTC	CASSEATNEQFF
.	.	TRBV27	TRBJ2-7	TGTGCCAGCAGTCTACGTCCTCGTTACGAGCAGTACTTC	CASSLRPRYEQYF
.	.	TRBV29-1	TRBJ2-3	TGCAGCTCGTTCAGGGGAGATACGCAGTATTTT	CSSFRGDTQYF
.	once	TRBV19	TRBJ2-3	TGTGCCAGTAGTCCTTCGACTAGTACCGATACGCAGTATTTT	CASSPSTSTDTQYF
.	.	TRBV2	TRBJ1-2	TGTGCCAGCACCCTAGACAGTTATGGCTACACCTTC	CASTLDSYGYTF
.	.	TRBV6-1	TRBJ2-7	TGTGCCAGCAGTGACGGTGGGGGATACGAGCAGTACTTC	CASSDGGGYEQYF
TRBD2	.	TRBV29-1	TRBJ2-2	TGCAGCGTTGTGGGTAGCGGGGGCCTTAACACCGGGGAGCTGTTTTTT	CSVVGSGGLNTGELFF
.	.	TRBV30	TRBJ1-1	TGTGCCTGGATGGGGACCCAAAGTGGGAACACTGAAGCTTTCTTT	CAWMGTQSGNTEAFF
.	few	TRBV25-1	TRBJ1-1	TGTGCCAGCAGTGAATTGGGCCACACTGAAGCTTTCTTT	CASSELGHTEAFF
TRBD1	.	TRBV4-3	TRBJ2-1	TGCGCCAGCAGCCAATCGGGACAGGGGTTCAATGAGCAGTTCTTC	CASSQSGQGFNEQFF
.	few	TRBV7-2	TRBJ2-7	TGTGCCAGCAGCCCTCTCGGCTGGCGGGGAAACGAGCAGTACTTC	CASSPLGWRGNEQYF
.	.	TRBV29-1	TRBJ1-4	TGCAGCGTCAGGTCACTCACCCACGGGAATGAAAAACTGTTTTTT	CSVRSLTHGNEKLFF
.	few	TRBV5-1	TRBJ1-6	TGCGCCAGCAGCTTGCTAGTTCGTGACAGCTTTAATTCACCCCTCCACTTT	CASSLLVRDSFNSPLHF
.	few	TRBV29-1	TRBJ2-1	TGCAGCTCCCGACTTGATACAGGGTACAATGAGCAGTTCTTC	CSSRLDTGYNEQFF
.	few	TRBV2	TRBJ2-7	TGTGCCAGCAGTTACCCAGTCTACGAGCAGTACTTC	CASSYPVYEQYF
.	.	TRBV9	TRBJ2-5	TGTGCCAGCAGCGTAGGGTCAGGGGTGGGGGAGACCCAGTACTTC	CASSVGSGVGETQYF
TRBD2	few	TRBV30	TRBJ2-1	TGTGCCTGGAGTGTGCCTAGGGGCGGGGGATACAATGAGCAGTTCTTC	CAWSVPRGGGYNEQFF
TRBD1	.	TRBV25-1	TRBJ2-5	TGTGCCAGCAGTGAACACAGGGGGCGGGCCCGCGCCCAAGAGACCCAGTACTTC	CASSEHRGRARAQETQYF
.	.	TRBV7-8	TRBJ2-4	TGTGCCAGCAGCCTCACGCCGGGGGCAGGGAGGGCCAAAAACATTCAGTACTTC	CASSLTPGAGRAKNIQYF
.	.	TRBV10-1	TRBJ2-4	TGCGCCAGCAGTGAGGCGTCACAAAACATTCAGTACTTC	CASSEASQNIQYF
.	.	TRBV23-1	TRBJ2-1	TGCGCCACAGGGATGGGGACTCAGGGCCATGAGCAGTTCTTC	CATGMGTQGHEQFF
.	.	TRBV29-1	TRBJ2-3	TGCAGCGTTAGGACACGGACCACAGATACGCAGTATTTT	CSVRTRTTDTQYF
.	.	TRBV25-1	TRBJ2-1	TGTGCCAGCAGTGACGACACCTTCTACAATGAGCAGTTCTTC	CASSDDTFYNEQFF
.	many	TRBV6-6	TRBJ1-1	TGTGCCAGCAGTTACTCGGGCTTGAACACTGAAGCTTTCTTT	CASSYSGLNTEAFF
TRBD2	.	TRBV30	TRBJ2-3	TGTGCCTGGAGTGTGCTAGCGGGGGGCACAGATACGCAGTATTTT	CAWSVLAGGTDTQYF
.	few	TRBV18	TRBJ1-2	TGTGCCAGCTCACCACCGGGTCAGGGGCGCGGAGGCTACACCTTC	CASSPPGQGRGGYTF
.	.	TRBV6-5	TRBJ1-5	TGTGCCAGCAGAGAGGGGAATAGCAATCAGCCCCAGCATTTT	CASREGNSNQPQHF
.	.	TRBV6-6	TRBJ2-5	TGTGCCAGCAGTTACTCGATACGGGGTGCTGAGACCCAGTACTTC	CASSYSIRGAETQYF
.	.	TRBV30	TRBJ2-3	TGTGCCTGGAGTACCCCTTCGCGGGGCACAGATACGCAGTATTTT	CAWSTPSRGTDTQYF
.	.	TRBV29-1	TRBJ2-7	TGCAGCGTTGCCGGATTAGACTACTACGAGCAGTACTTC	CSVAGLDYYEQYF
.	once	TRBV7-9	TRBJ1-6	TGTGCCAGCAGCCCATGGGCAGGCCCTTATAATTCACCCCTCCACTTT	CASSPWAGPYNSPLHF
.	.	TRBV28	TRBJ1-2	TGTGCCAGTTTGGAGGGTACGGATGGCTACACCTTC	CASLEGTDGYTF
.	few	TRBV29-1	TRBJ2-5	TGCAGCGTTTCCACCCGGGCCCAAGAGACCCAGTACTTC	CSVSTRAQETQYF
TRBD2	few	TRBV29-1	TRBJ2-2	TGCAGCGTTGAACGCGGGAGCGGCACCGGGGAGCTGTTTTTT	CSVERGSGTGELFF
.	.	TRBV6-5	TRBJ2-3	TGTGCCAGTGGACGGGGGCTGTTTGGCACAGATACGCAGTATTTT	CASGRGLFGTDTQYF
.	.	TRBV30	TRBJ1-1	TGTGCCTGGACCCGGCAGAACACTGAAGCTTTCTTT	CAWTRQNTEAFF
.	.	TRBV11-3	TRBJ2-5	TGTGCCAGCAGCCCGACGGTCGAGGGGGAGACCCAGTACTTC	CASSPTVEGETQYF
TRBD2	.	TRBV29-1	TRBJ2-1	TGCAGCGTTGAGGGGCTAGCGGGAGATGAGCAGTTCTTC	CSVEGLAGDEQFF
.	once	TRBV20-1	TRBJ2-1	TGCAGTGCTCAAAGGGATGAGCAGTTCTTC	CSAQRDEQFF
.	.	TRBV30	TRBJ1-6	TGTGCCTGGACCTTAGGTTCACCCCTCCACTTT	CAWTLGSPLHF
TRBD1	.	TRBV6-6	TRBJ1-1	TGTGCCAGCAGTCCCCACGACAGGGATACTGAAGCTTTCTTT	CASSPHDRDTEAFF
.	.	TRBV5-1	TRBJ2-3	TGCGCCAGCAGCGCGGGGGCTGGACCCACAGATACGCAGTATTTT	CASSAGAGPTDTQYF
.	.	TRBV29-1	TRBJ1-3	TGCAGCGTGGAAACCGGGCCCGGGAAGGGAAACACCATATATTTT	CSVETGPGKGNTIYF
TRBD1	.	TRBV7-3	TRBJ1-6	TGTGCCAGCAGCGCGGGACAGGATTCACCCCTCCACTTT	CASSAGQDSPLHF
.	.	TRBV29-1	TRBJ1-1	TGCAGCGTTGATTTCGGTCCCTTT	CSVDFGPF
TRBD1	.	TRBV30	TRBJ1-2	TGTGCCTGGAGGTCAACGACAGGGAGGAAGCAATATGGCTACACCTTC	CAWRSTTGRKQYGYTF
.	few	TRBV29-1	TRBJ2-7	TGCAGCATTTTCACCCCCTTCAAGATCCAGTACTTC	CSIFTPFKIQYF